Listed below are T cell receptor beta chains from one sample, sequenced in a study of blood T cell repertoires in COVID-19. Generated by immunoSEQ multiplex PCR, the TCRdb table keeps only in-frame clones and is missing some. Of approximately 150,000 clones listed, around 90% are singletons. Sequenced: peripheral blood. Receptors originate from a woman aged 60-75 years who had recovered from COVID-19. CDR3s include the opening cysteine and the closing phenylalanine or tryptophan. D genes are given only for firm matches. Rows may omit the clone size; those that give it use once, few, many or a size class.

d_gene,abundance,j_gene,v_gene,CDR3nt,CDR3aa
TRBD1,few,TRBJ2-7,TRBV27,TGTGCCAGCAGTTTAATGACAGGGATAACCTACGAGCAGTACTTC,CASSLMTGITYEQYF
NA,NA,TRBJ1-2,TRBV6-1,TGTGCCAGCAGTGGCCGGGACACGGTAGAGGTTAGGGGCTACACCTTC,CASSGRDTVEVRGYTF
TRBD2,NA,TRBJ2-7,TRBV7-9,TGTGCCAGCAGCTTTAGCGGGGGGGGCTACGAGCAGTACTTC,CASSFSGGGYEQYF
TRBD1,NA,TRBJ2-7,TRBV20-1,TGCAGTGCTAGTTGGGACAGGGCCTCTTACGAGCAGTACTTC,CSASWDRASYEQYF
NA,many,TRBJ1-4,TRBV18,TGTGCCAGCTCGCGAGTTCCAACTAATGAAAAACTGTTTTTT,CASSRVPTNEKLFF
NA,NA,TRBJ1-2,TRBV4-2,TGTGCGACCCTCACAGGGACGGGCTATGGCTACACCTTC,CATLTGTGYGYTF
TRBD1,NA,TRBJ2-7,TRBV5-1,TGCGCCAGCAGCTATACCGGGACAGGGGCCCTCGGGCAGTACTTC,CASSYTGTGALGQYF
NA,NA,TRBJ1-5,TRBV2,TGTGCCAGCAGGAACACCAATCAGCCCCAGCATTTT,CASRNTNQPQHF
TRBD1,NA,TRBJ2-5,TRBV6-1,TGTGCCAGCAGTGAAGATTGGACAGGGGGCGCAGAGACCCAGTACTTC,CASSEDWTGGAETQYF
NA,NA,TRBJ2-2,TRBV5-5,TGTGCCAGCAGCTTATCGAGGTCCACCGGGGAGCTGTTTTTT,CASSLSRSTGELFF
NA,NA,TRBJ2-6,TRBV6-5,TGTGCCAGCTCAGGCGGGTCCTCTGGGGCCAACGTCCTGACTTTC,CASSGGSSGANVLTF
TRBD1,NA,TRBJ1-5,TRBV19,TGTGCCAGTAGTATCCCCCACAGGGGGAGCAATCAGCCCCAGCATTTT,CASSIPHRGSNQPQHF
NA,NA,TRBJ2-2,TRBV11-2,TGTGCCAGCAGCTTAGATCGTCAGGGTCTAACCGGGGAGCTGTTTTTT,CASSLDRQGLTGELFF
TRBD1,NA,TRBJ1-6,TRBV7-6,TGTGCCAGCAGCCCCGGGACAGGGGGCGCGGATTCACCCCTCCACTTT,CASSPGTGGADSPLHF
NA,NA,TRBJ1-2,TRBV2,TGTGCCAGCCAAGGTCCTAGGGGGGGCCGAATCTATGGCTACACCTTC,CASQGPRGGRIYGYTF
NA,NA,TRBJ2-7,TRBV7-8,TGTGCCAGCAGCTTAGGCGGGGACTCCTACGAGCAGTACTTC,CASSLGGDSYEQYF
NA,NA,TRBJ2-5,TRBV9,TGTGCCAGCAGCGGGACAGTCCAAGAGACCCAGTACTTC,CASSGTVQETQYF
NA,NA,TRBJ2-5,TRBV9,TGTGCCAGCAGCCCGGGCCCAGGGGAGACCCAGTACTTC,CASSPGPGETQYF
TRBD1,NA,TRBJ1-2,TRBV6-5,TGTGCCAGCAGTTACTGGAGACAGGGGGAGGATGGCTACACCTTC,CASSYWRQGEDGYTF
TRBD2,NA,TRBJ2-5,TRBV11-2,TGTGCCAGCAGCTTAGTTGGCGGGGGGGGAGAGACCCAGTACTTC,CASSLVGGGGETQYF
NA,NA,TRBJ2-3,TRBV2,TGTGCCAGCCAAGCGGGTCCAGATACGCAGTATTTT,CASQAGPDTQYF
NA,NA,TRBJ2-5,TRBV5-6,TGTGCCAGCACCCCAGGGGGAGGAGAGACCCAGTACTTC,CASTPGGGETQYF
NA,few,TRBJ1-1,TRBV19,TGTGCCAGTAGGACGACAGCGACAAACACTGAAGCTTTCTTT,CASRTTATNTEAFF
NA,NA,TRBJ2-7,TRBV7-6,TGTGCCAGCAGCTTGGGACACCACTCCTACGAGCAGTACTTC,CASSLGHHSYEQYF
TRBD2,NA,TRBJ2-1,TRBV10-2,TGCGCCAGCAGGAGGGACGGGGGGAATGAGCAGTTCTTC,CASRRDGGNEQFF
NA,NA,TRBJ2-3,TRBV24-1,TGTGCCACCAGTGACTCTAGAGGTTACACAGATACGCAGTATTTT,CATSDSRGYTDTQYF
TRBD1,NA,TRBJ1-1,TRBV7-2,TGTGCCAGCAGCTCCGCCGGACAGTATACAGGGGGAAGGGTTCGAGCTTTCTTT,CASSSAGQYTGGRVRAFF
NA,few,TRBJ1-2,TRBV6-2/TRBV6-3,TGTGCCAGCAGTTCCGGACAGACCTATGGCTACACCTTC,CASSSGQTYGYTF
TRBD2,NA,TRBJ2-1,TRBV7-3,TGTGCCAGCAGCTTCTCACTAGCGGGGGGGAATAATGAGCAGTTCTTC,CASSFSLAGGNNEQFF
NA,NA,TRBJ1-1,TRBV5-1,TGCGCCAGCAGCGTTCAGGGTATGAACACTGAAGCTTTCTTT,CASSVQGMNTEAFF
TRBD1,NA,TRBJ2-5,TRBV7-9,TGTGCCAGCAGCCCCGGGACAGGGATGGAGACCCAGTACTTC,CASSPGTGMETQYF
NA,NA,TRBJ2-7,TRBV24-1,TGTGCCACCAGTCCGGGGGAGATCTACGAGCAGTACTTC,CATSPGEIYEQYF
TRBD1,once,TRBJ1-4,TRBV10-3,TGTGCCATCAGTGCCCGAGGGACAGGGGATGAAAAACTGTTTTTT,CAISARGTGDEKLFF
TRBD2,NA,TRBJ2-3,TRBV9,TGTGCCAGCAGCGTAGCCTCCGGGACTAGCGGGATCACAGATACGCAGTATTTT,CASSVASGTSGITDTQYF
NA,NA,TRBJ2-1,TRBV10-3,TGTGCCATCAGCACCCCAGCGGGACACTTCGCCAGCTCCTACAATGAGCAGTTCTTC,CAISTPAGHFASSYNEQFF
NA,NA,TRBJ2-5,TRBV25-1,TGTGCCAGCAGCCTGGGGGGACCGGCGGGCGAGACCCAGTACTTC,CASSLGGPAGETQYF
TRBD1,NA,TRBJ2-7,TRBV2,TGTGCCAGCAGTGAGACAGGGACCCTCTACGAGCAGTACTTC,CASSETGTLYEQYF
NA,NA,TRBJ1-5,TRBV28,TGTGCCAGCAGTTTAGTAGCCACGCGGCAGCCCCAGCATTTT,CASSLVATRQPQHF
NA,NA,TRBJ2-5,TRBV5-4,TGTGCCAGCAGCGGCTCCGTGATCCAAGAGACCCAGTACTTC,CASSGSVIQETQYF
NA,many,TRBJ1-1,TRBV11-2,TGTGCCAGCAGCCAGGACAGGAACACTGAAGCTTTCTTT,CASSQDRNTEAFF
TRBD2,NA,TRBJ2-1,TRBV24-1,TGTGCCACCAGTGAAGGAGCGGGGGGCTACAATGAGCAGTTCTTC,CATSEGAGGYNEQFF
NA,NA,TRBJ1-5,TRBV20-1,TGCAGTGCCGTCAATCAGCCCCAGCATTTT,CSAVNQPQHF
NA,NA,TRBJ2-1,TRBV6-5,TGTGCCAGCGTGGGGGACTCCTCGGCGTTCTTC,CASVGDSSAFF